The present T cell receptor (beta chain) was sequenced within a study of blood T cells in healthy people across ages. Study-wide results and caveats: It was the long-lived donors that had more naive CD4+ cells and higher diversity than aged donors.

This clonotype was counted many times. The target antigen is unknown. Germline CDR1 reads MRHNA; CDR2 reads SNTAGT. This CDR3 comprises 13 residues. V lost 5 bases and J lost 5; bases outside the gene matches: 2. The authors ran a second PCR of about 7 to 11 cycles using a sample-barcoded 5' primer and a J-beta primer mix. TCRdb re-derived calls from the 5' RACE reads in MiXCR, one entry per CDR3 protein. The sample consists of some 900,000 distinct CDR3 sequences, about 48% of them appearing once. Sequencing was carried out using blood. The clonotype was recovered from a man aged 25-45 years in good health. The genes are TRBV6-4 and TRBJ2-1, with 8 bases lining up with TRBD2. CDR3 protein: CASSTSGDNEQFF. DNA of the CDR3: TGTGCCAGCAGTACTAGCGGCGACAATGAGCAGTTCTTC.